A single sample is the source of the 27 T cell receptor beta chains below, sequenced in a study of blood T cell repertoires in COVID-19. Here immunoSEQ multiplex PCR was the method, and the copy in TCRdb shows in-frame clones only, minus some. Here the sample spans some 290,000 clones, roughly 93% being singletons. Sequences were obtained from PBMCs or T cells enriched from blood (not recorded which). The origin of the receptors is a woman aged 40 to 50 with acute COVID-19.

The chain combines TRBV6-5 with TRBJ1-1; D is ambiguous. V was clipped by 2 bases and J by 0 bases, with 7 bases between them. Germline V gene lookup returns CDR1 MNHEY and CDR2 SVGAGI. CDR3 length: 14 residues. CDR3 DNA: TGTGCCAGCAGTTACAGAGTTCTGAACACTGAAGCTTTCTTT. Translating gives CASSYRVLNTEAFF.

The chain joins TRBV7-9 to TRBJ2-2; 9 bases match TRBD2. J lost 1 base, V lost 2 bases, and 5 bases had no gene match. Germline V gives CDR1 SEHNR, CDR2 FQNEAQ (reference sequence). The CDR3 is 17 amino acids. For the CDR3, the DNA is TGTGCCAGCAGCTTATGGCCTAGCGGGGAGAACACCGGGGAGCTGTTTTTT. It specifies CASSLWPSGENTGELFF.

This chain connects TRBV9 to TRBJ1-6, with D possibly matching TRBD1 (6 bases). The CDR3 loop spans 14 amino acids. Germline assignment: CDR1 SGDLS and CDR2 YYNGEE. With 4 bases removed from V and 6 bases from J, the gap between germline ends came to 11 bases. In DNA, the CDR3 is TGTGCCAGCAGCTCCGGACAGCTTAATTCACCCCTCCACTTT. This encodes CASSSGQLNSPLHF.

Only one count was recorded for this clone. The chain combines TRBV19 with TRBJ2-1, with 9 bases matching TRBD1. V dropped 3 bases and J dropped 7; count of bases not matched to a gene: 7. The germline gives CDR1 LNHDA, CDR2 SQIVND (reference sequence). CDR3 length equals 15 residues. CDR3 sequence reads: CASSMGGTGQNEQFF. The CDR3 DNA is TGTGCCAGTAGTATGGGAGGGACAGGGCAGAATGAGCAGTTCTTC.

The gene calls are TRBV19 and TRBJ2-3, with D perhaps matching TRBD2 (5 bases). Trimming left V 4 bases short and J 2 bases short, with 10 bases between. Germline V CDR1 and CDR2: LNHDA, SQIVND (reference sequence). This CDR3 contains 14 residues. As DNA, the CDR3 is TGTGCCAGTAGTACAGGACTCCTCACAGATACGCAGTATTTT. Its translation is CASSTGLLTDTQYF.

This clone has just a few counts. The chain joins TRBV7-8 to TRBJ2-6, with D uncertain. Trimming removed 5 bases from V and 0 bases from J, with 8 bases in between. Germline V lookup: CDR1 SGHVS, CDR2 FQNEAQ. There are 15 residues in the CDR3. The CDR3 nucleotides read TGTGCCAGCAGCCGAGATAACTCTGGGGCCAACGTCCTGACTTTC. This gives the protein CASSRDNSGANVLTF.

The chain has TRBV28 and TRBJ2-5, with a weak D call TRBD2 (6 bases). The CDR3 length is 17 residues. V lost 5 bases and J 5 bases, leaving 24 bases between the germline ends. Germline CDR1 and CDR2: MDHEN and SYDVKM. For the CDR3, the DNA is TGTGCCAGCAGTCCCTACCCCGATAGGGACTTGTGGGAGACCCAGTACTTC. Protein product: CASSPYPDRDLWETQYF. Complete variable domain (other parts from reference TRBV28 and TRBJ2-5): DVKVTQSSRYLVKRTGEKVFLECVQDMDHENMFWYRQDPGLGLRLIYFSYDVKMKEKGDIPEGYSVSREKKERFSLILESASTNQTSMYLCASSPYPDRDLWETQYFGPGTRLLVL.

The CDR3: CARPRLAGAPRPREQYF. CDR3 nucleotides: TGTGCCAGGCCTCGGCTAGCGGGAGCCCCAAGACCCAGGGAGCAGTACTTC. J is TRBJ2-7 and V is TRBV7-3, with 10 bases matching TRBD2. With 9 bases clipped from V and 7 bases from J, the junction kept 21 bases outside the gene matches. In germline, CDR1 is SGHTA, CDR2 FQGTGA. This CDR3 is 17 amino acids long.

V is TRBV19 and J is TRBJ2-1, with 14 nucleotides matching TRBD2. The ends lost 7 bases at V and 9 bases at J; junction bases unmatched: 8. The CDR3 loop spans 15 amino acids. The germline gives CDR1 LNHDA, CDR2 SQIVND (reference sequence). CDR3 region: CASIRLAGGPGEQFF. CDR3 nucleotide sequence: TGTGCCAGTATACGACTAGCGGGAGGGCCGGGTGAGCAGTTCTTC.

This clone was observed a single time. V is TRBV7-2 and J is TRBJ2-3; the match to TRBD2 covers 10 bases. The CDR3 totals 17 residues. Unmatched junction bases numbered 6, after V lost 0 bases and J lost 3 bases. Germline values: CDR1 SGHTA, CDR2 FQGNSA. The CDR3 DNA reads as TGTGCCAGCAGCTTAGCGCCTAGCGGGAGATCTACAGATACGCAGTATTTT. It yields the protein CASSLAPSGRSTDTQYF.

V and J are TRBV19 and TRBJ2-2, with a tentative D call TRBD1 (5 bases). With 3 bases removed from V and 2 bases from J, the gap between germline ends came to 10 bases. The CDR3 runs to 15 residues. The V gene's germline CDR1 is LNHDA and CDR2 SQIVND (reference sequence). The CDR3 loop reads CASSIMWGNTGELFF. The CDR3, as DNA: TGTGCCAGTAGTATTATGTGGGGCAACACCGGGGAGCTGTTTTTT.

The chain recombines TRBV7-2 with TRBJ2-3; TRBD2 matches 9 bases. Germline loops: CDR1 SGHTA, CDR2 FQGNSA. Trimming took 6 bases from V and 4 from J; bases not matched to a gene: 8. The CDR3 is made up of 15 amino acids. CDR3 DNA: TGTGCCAGCAGAGTGGACCAGCGGGAGGCAGATACGCAGTATTTT. Translated, it gives CASRVDQREADTQYF.

The V call is TRBV4-1, the J call TRBJ1-4; no definite D call. Germline CDR1 is MGHRA and CDR2 is YSYEKL. V lost 4 bases and J lost 5, with 14 bases in between. This CDR3 spans 15 amino acids. The CDR3 sequence is CASSPSAGQNEKLFF. In DNA form, the CDR3 reads TGCGCCAGCAGCCCGTCTGCGGGCCAGAATGAAAAACTGTTTTTT.

V gene TRBV5-4 combines with J gene TRBJ1-3, with D possibly matching TRBD1 (5 bases). The CDR3 covers 18 residues. The V gene lost 4 bases and the J gene lost 0 bases, with 20 bases spanning the gap. CDR1 is SGHNT and CDR2 is YYREEE in the germline V gene (reference sequence). The CDR3 region is CASSGGGPRGGSGNTIYF. The CDR3, as DNA: TGTGCCAGCAGCGGGGGAGGACCCCGTGGGGGCTCTGGAAACACCATATATTTT.

The chain has TRBV5-1 and TRBJ1-1; tentatively, D is TRBD1 (6 bases). CDR3 length equals 17 residues. Germline V CDR1 and CDR2: SGHRS, YFSETQ. V was trimmed by 0 bases and J by 0 bases, leaving 15 bases between them. This chain's CDR3 is CASSLGVAGGLNTEAFF. The CDR3 DNA sequence: TGCGCCAGCAGCTTGGGGGTGGCGGGGGGCCTGAACACTGAAGCTTTCTTT.

The chain joins TRBV5-5 to TRBJ2-7; 9 bases agree with TRBD1. This CDR3 spans 15 amino acids. V lost 0 bases to trimming and J lost 4 bases; unmatched junction nucleotides: 5. Germline CDR1 is SGHKS and CDR2 is YYEKEE (reference sequence). CDR3 DNA: TGTGCCAGCAGCTTGGGACAGGGGGTTTTGTACGAGCAGTACTTC. Protein: CASSLGQGVLYEQYF.

This chain uses TRBV9 with TRBJ2-2; D is perhaps TRBD2 (6 bases). The V and J ends lost 4 bases and 0 bases respectively, with 10 bases between them. Germline assignment: CDR1 SGDLS and CDR2 YYNGEE. This CDR3 comprises 15 residues. CDR3 sequence: CASSMGLANTGELFF. CDR3 DNA sequence: TGTGCCAGCAGCATGGGACTTGCGAACACCGGGGAGCTGTTTTTT.

The chain has TRBV6-1 and TRBJ1-1, with 9 bases that match TRBD1. The CDR3 contains 17 residues. The V gene's germline CDR1 is MNHNS and CDR2 SASEGT. V lost 2 bases and J lost 6; bases outside the gene matches: 13. The DNA for the CDR3 is TGTGCCAGCAGTGAATTGGGGACAGGGACCCCGAGGTCTGAAGCTTTCTTT. This sequence encodes CASSELGTGTPRSEAFF.

On this clone itself: A junction end diverges from the germline sequence, so it may reflect a read error. The chain employs TRBV3-1 (or the pseudogene TRBV3-2) and TRBJ1-2; D is perhaps TRBD1 (6 bases). Germline CDR1 is LGHDT and CDR2 is YNNKEL (reference sequence). There are 16 residues in the CDR3. The CDR3 DNA follows: TGTGCCAGCAGCCAATGGGGGGGGGCCCCTGGATATGGCCACACCTTC. It yields the protein CASSQWGGAPGYGHTF.

The chain joins TRBV29-1 to TRBJ2-5, with TRBD2 matching over 9 bases. The CDR3 is made up of 13 amino acids. CDR1 is SQVTM, CDR2 ANQGSEA, per germline. V trimming: 7 bases; J trimming: 4 bases; junction bases outside the gene matches: 7. CDR3 protein: CSAVGGRGETQYF. CDR3 bases: TGCAGCGCAGTAGGCGGGAGGGGAGAGACCCAGTACTTC.

The chain has TRBV7-2 and TRBJ1-3, with 7 bases that match TRBD1. The germline V gene has CDR1 SGHTA and CDR2 FQGNSA. The CDR3 extends over 16 amino acids. Trimming took 2 bases from V and 2 from J; bases not matched to a gene: 6. The chain's CDR3 is CASSLRTGIPGNTIYF. DNA of the CDR3: TGTGCCAGCAGCTTAAGGACAGGTATACCTGGAAACACCATATATTTT.

The chain uses TRBV6-5 and TRBJ2-2; a possible D gene is TRBD1 (5 bases). Between the trimmed V and J ends, which lost 2 bases and 4 bases, there was a span of 11 bases. This CDR3 has 15 amino acids. Germline CDR1 reads MNHEY; CDR2 reads SVGAGI. The CDR3 loop is CASSYGRAGTGELFF. CDR3 sequence (DNA): TGTGCCAGCAGTTACGGCAGGGCCGGCACCGGGGAGCTGTTTTTT.

J is TRBJ1-5 and V is TRBV28, with D possibly matching TRBD1 (5 bases). The CDR3 runs 14 residues. The germline V gene encodes CDR1 MDHEN and CDR2 SYDVKM. Trimming stripped 2 bases from V and 6 bases from J, with 11 bases between. The chain's CDR3 is CASSLRQGGQPQHF. CDR3 in DNA: TGTGCCAGCAGTTTAAGGCAGGGCGGTCAGCCCCAGCATTTT.

The V and J genes are TRBV6-5 and TRBJ2-7; D remains ambiguous. Trimming cost V 2 bases and J 2 bases, with 13 bases left between them. CDR1 and CDR2 from the germline V gene are MNHEY and SVGAGI. The CDR3 spans 15 residues. The CDR3 DNA is TGTGCCAGCAGTTACGGAGCTGTCGATGCCTACGAGCAGTACTTC. Translated: CASSYGAVDAYEQYF.

The V and J genes are TRBV6-2 or TRBV6-3 and TRBJ1-5; TRBD1 matches 7 bases. From germline, CDR1 is MNHEY and CDR2 SVGEGT. V trimming: 6 bases; J trimming: 15 bases; junction bases outside the gene matches: 11. There are 12 residues in the CDR3. The CDR3 sequence is CASSENRGIGHF. CDR3 nucleotides: TGTGCCAGCAGCGAGAACAGGGGCATCGGGCATTTT.

The chain is built from TRBV5-7 and TRBJ1-1, with D uncertain. TRBV5-7 is noted as an ORF with a role that remains uncertain. Trimming took 3 bases from V and 3 from J, leaving 18 bases between them. This CDR3 region has 16 residues. In DNA, the CDR3 is TGTGCCAGCAGCTGCAATTTCCGAGGTTCGGACACTGAAGCTTTCTTT. Translated, it gives CASSCNFRGSDTEAFF.

A word on this clone: At the DNA level, this CDR3 is encoded by other sequences in the same sample as well. V and J are TRBV7-3 and TRBJ2-5; 15 bases agree with TRBD2. CDR1 and CDR2 (germline): SGHTA, FQGTGA. The CDR3 length is 16 residues. V shed 5 bases, J shed 2 bases, and the junction held 3 bases outside the gene matches. In nucleotides, the CDR3 is TGTGCCAGCAGCCCGGGACTAGCGGGGGGTCAAGAGACCCAGTACTTC. It translates to CASSPGLAGGQETQYF.